These 20 T cell receptor beta chains share one sample of origin, sequenced in a study of persistence of HIV-infected CD4 T cells. No antigen has been assigned to these receptors. This was the immunoSEQ version 4 assay in survey mode. Sequencing was performed with immunoSEQ multiplex PCR; in TCRdb, only in-frame clones are kept and a portion is missing. The sample comprises 20,000 to 25,000 clones, roughly 70% of which are singletons, and roughly 1.9% rests with the top ten. Overlapping HIV-1 Gag 15-mer peptides at approximately 1 ug per peptide per mL were used. Sorting selected CD4+ T cells upregulating both CD40 ligand and CD69. The sequences come from CD4+ T cells sorted from PBMCs after 18-hour stimulation, collected from a patient who received antiretroviral therapy. The receptors come from an adult man with HIV who was CMV-seropositive.

J is TRBJ1-2 and V is TRBV4-1; TRBD1 might be the D (5 bases). This CDR3 is 16 amino acids long. Germline CDR1 and CDR2: MGHRA and YSYEKL. V was clipped by 0 bases and J by 0 bases, with 11 bases between them. The CDR3 DNA is TGCGCCAGCAGCCAAGATGCGACAGCTACTAACTATGGCTACACCTTC. Its protein is CASSQDATATNYGYTF.

This clone was picked up one time. This sequence joins TRBV28 and TRBJ1-2; D might be TRBD1 (5 bases). This CDR3 comprises 15 residues. The germline CDR1 and CDR2 sequences are MDHEN and SYDVKM. V was trimmed by 3 bases and J by 4 bases, leaving 15 bases between them. The DNA for the CDR3 is TGTGCCAGCAGTTTGGGGAGGAGGGGCGGCTATGGCTACACCTTC. Translation gives CASSLGRRGGYGYTF.

A note on this clone: At one boundary the junction diverges from the germline segment, which might be a read error. The V gene is TRBV7-8, the J gene TRBJ2-7; D ambiguous. The CDR3 runs to 11 residues. Germline CDR1 SGHVS, CDR2 FQNEAQ. The CDR3 loop reads CASTLFYEQYF. The CDR3 region has the DNA TGTGCCAGCACCTTATTCTACGAGCAGTACTTC.

This chain connects TRBV25-1 to TRBJ2-5; the match to TRBD2 covers 8 bases. The V gene's germline CDR1 is MGHDK and CDR2 SYGVNS. Losses at the gene ends were 3 bases for V and 1 base for J; bases not matched to a gene: 4. The CDR3 has 15 amino acids. The CDR3 coding sequence is TGTGCCAGCAGTGACAGCGGGGGTATCCAAGAGACCCAGTACTTC. Its protein is CASSDSGGIQETQYF. Combining the CDR3 with reference TRBV25-1 and TRBJ2-5 gives the whole variable domain EADIYQTPRYLVIGTGKKITLECSQTMGHDKMYWYQQDPGMELHLIHYSYGVNSTEKGDLSSESTVSRIRTEHFPLTLESARPSHTSQYLCASSDSGGIQETQYFGPGTRLLVL.

This clone has only a few counts. The chain joins TRBV5-4 to TRBJ2-4; D gene uncertain. The length of the CDR3 is 14 residues. Trimming removed 4 bases from V and 1 base from J, with 9 bases in between. Germline-derived CDR1 and CDR2 are SGHNT and YYREEE (reference sequence). CDR3 in amino acids: CASSPSSAKNIQYF. The CDR3 coding sequence is TGTGCCAGCAGCCCGAGTTCGGCCAAAAACATTCAGTACTTC. Looking up the rest from reference TRBV5-4 and TRBJ2-4 gives the full variable domain: ETGVTQSPTHLIKTRGQQVTLRCSSQSGHNTVSWYQQALGQGPQFIFQYYREEENGRGNFPPRFSGLQFPNYSSELNVNALELDDSALYLCASSPSSAKNIQYFGAGTRLSVL.

This clone was seen a single time. The chain is built from TRBV27 and TRBJ2-7; D possibly uses TRBD1 or TRBD2 (5 bases each). CDR3 length: 15 residues. CDR1 MNHEY and CDR2 SMNVEV come from the germline V gene (reference sequence). V shed 0 bases and J shed 2 bases, with 11 bases lying between them. CDR3 bases: TGTGCCAGCAGTTTATCGGGGACGGTCACCTACGAGCAGTACTTC. Residues: CASSLSGTVTYEQYF.

The chain has TRBV6-6 and TRBJ2-2, with TRBD1 matching 12 bases. Trimming took 7 bases from V and 7 from J; bases not matched to a gene: 7. From germline, CDR1 is MNHNY and CDR2 SVGAGI (reference sequence). The CDR3 has 15 amino acids. In nucleotides, the CDR3 is TGTGCCAGCACCCCGGGACAGGGGGCTCACGGGGAGCTGTTTTTT. It codes for CASTPGQGAHGELFF.

The chain is built from TRBV5-1 and TRBJ2-1; 12 bases match TRBD2. V shed 5 bases and J 2 bases; nucleotides not matched to a gene: 2. Germline loops: CDR1 SGHRS, CDR2 YFSETQ. The CDR3 runs 15 residues. The CDR3 region is CASRPSGGAYNEQFF. CDR3 coding DNA: TGCGCCAGCAGGCCTAGCGGGGGGGCCTACAATGAGCAGTTCTTC.

The chain links TRBV5-1 to TRBJ1-2; weak D call: TRBD1 (6 bases). Germline V CDR1 and CDR2: SGHRS, YFSETQ. The CDR3 is 15 residues long. Trimming removed 4 bases from V and 3 bases from J, with 16 bases in between. As DNA, the CDR3 is TGCGCCAGCAGCCCGCAACAGGGTATGGACTATGGCTACACCTTC. Its protein is CASSPQQGMDYGYTF.

The chain combines TRBV28 with TRBJ2-7; either TRBD1 or TRBD2 may supply D (5 bases each). The CDR3 is 15 residues long. From germline, CDR1 is MDHEN and CDR2 SYDVKM. Trimming pared 1 base from V and 4 bases from J, leaving 14 bases between. The CDR3 loop reads CASSLSNAGTYEQYF. The CDR3 DNA reads as TGTGCCAGCAGTTTATCCAATGCAGGGACGTACGAGCAGTACTTC.

This sequence joins TRBV28 and TRBJ2-3; no clear D gene. The V end lost 5 bases, the J end lost 4 bases, and 7 bases lay between the germline ends. Germline V CDR1 and CDR2: MDHEN, SYDVKM. This CDR3 comprises 12 residues. CDR3 in DNA: TGTGCCAGCAGTGACCATTCAGATACGCAGTATTTT. It encodes CASSDHSDTQYF.

This rearrangement joins TRBV10-2 to TRBJ2-3; TRBD2 agrees at 9 bases. J lost 4 bases, V lost 0 bases, and 5 bases had no gene match. This CDR3 is built from 16 residues. Germline V gives CDR1 WSHSY, CDR2 SAAADI. CDR3 loop: CASSESGRGGPDTQYF. CDR3 DNA sequence: TGCGCCAGCAGTGAGTCTGGGCGGGGGGGCCCAGATACGCAGTATTTT.

The chain employs TRBV18 and TRBJ1-6, with TRBD1 identical over 8 bases. The CDR3 extends over 17 amino acids. V lost 3 bases, J lost 8 bases, and 12 bases stayed unmatched. Germline CDR1 is KGHSH and CDR2 is LQKENI. CDR3 loop: CASSPFLGQGGDSPLHF. The CDR3 DNA reads TGTGCCAGCTCACCGTTCCTCGGACAGGGAGGCGATTCACCCCTCCACTTT.

The rearrangement uses TRBV7-8 and TRBJ2-4; D unresolved. The CDR3 totals 16 residues. V was shortened by 2 bases and J by 3 bases, with 14 bases between the two germline ends. The germline gives CDR1 SGHVS, CDR2 FQNEAQ. The DNA of the CDR3 is TGTGCCAGCAGCTTAAAGGCGGATTCGGGCAAAAACATTCAGTACTTC. It yields the protein CASSLKADSGKNIQYF. Looking up the rest from reference TRBV7-8 and TRBJ2-4 gives the full variable domain: GAGVSQSPRYKVAKRGQDVALRCDPISGHVSLFWYQQALGQGPEFLTYFQNEAQLDKSGLPSDRFFAERPEGSVSTLKIQRTQQEDSAVYLCASSLKADSGKNIQYFGAGTRLSVL.

The V gene is TRBV18, the J gene TRBJ2-3; no clear D gene. V lost 3 bases, J lost 0 bases, and 10 bases lay in between. CDR1 is KGHSH, CDR2 LQKENI, per germline. The CDR3 totals 15 residues. The DNA of the CDR3 is TGTGCCAGCTCACCCAGCCATCAAAGCACAGATACGCAGTATTTT. Translation gives CASSPSHQSTDTQYF.

Sample share makes this clone medium-sized. The chain joins TRBV12-3 or TRBV12-4 to TRBJ2-1, with 8 bases that match TRBD1. The CDR3 totals 13 residues. Losses at the gene ends were 6 bases for V and 6 bases for J; bases not matched to a gene: 4. This CDR3 reads CASSKDRANEQFF. Here the CDR3 DNA reads TGTGCCAGCAGCAAGGACAGGGCCAATGAGCAGTTCTTC.

The rearrangement joins TRBV5-4 to TRBJ2-2; tentative D call: TRBD1 (5 bases). The V gene's germline CDR1 is SGHNT and CDR2 YYREEE (reference sequence). The CDR3 contains 15 residues. With 0 bases removed from V and 2 bases from J, the gap between germline ends came to 8 bases. The CDR3 DNA is TGTGCCAGCAGCTTGGAGACAGCAAACACCGGGGAGCTGTTTTTT. Translation: CASSLETANTGELFF. Based on the CDR3 plus reference TRBV5-4 and TRBJ2-2, the full variable domain is ETGVTQSPTHLIKTRGQQVTLRCSSQSGHNTVSWYQQALGQGPQFIFQYYREEENGRGNFPPRFSGLQFPNYSSELNVNALELDDSALYLCASSLETANTGELFFGEGSRLTVL.

The chain uses TRBV9 and TRBJ2-3; 12 positions agree with TRBD2. The CDR3 runs 16 residues. V was clipped by 0 bases and J by 2 bases; unmatched bases: 1. Germline lookup yields CDR1 SGDLS and CDR2 YYNGEE. The CDR3: CASSVGLAGDTDTQYF. CDR3 bases: TGTGCCAGCAGCGTAGGACTAGCGGGGGACACAGATACGCAGTATTTT.

This chain joins TRBV5-4 and TRBJ2-1, with D tentatively TRBD1 (6 bases). CDR1 SGHNT and CDR2 YYREEE come from the germline V gene (reference sequence). The V gene lost 4 bases and the J gene lost 8 bases, with 25 bases spanning the gap. This CDR3 has 17 residues. The CDR3 DNA sequence: TGTGCCAGCAGCCCTCCCAACTACAGGGTCGGGCAATATGAGCAGTTCTTC. Translation: CASSPPNYRVGQYEQFF.

The chain combines TRBV19 with TRBJ2-4, with 8 bases identical to TRBD1. The CDR3 covers 14 residues. The germline V gene encodes CDR1 LNHDA and CDR2 SQIVND (reference sequence). V dropped 7 bases and J dropped 7; count of bases not matched to a gene: 9. The CDR3 coding sequence is TGTGCCAGTAAGCCGGTCCAGGGGGCGAACATTCAGTACTTC. It encodes CASKPVQGANIQYF.